In its sample, the clone carrying this T cell receptor (beta chain) was seen many times. This record belongs to a study of response to subunit inactivated influenza vaccine. TCRdb ran MiXCR on the RT-PCR reads and lists one entry per CDR3 protein. This sample has under 500,000 distinct CDR3 sequences, with about a tenth found just once. CDR3 length equals 14 residues. Germline-derived CDR1 and CDR2 are SEHNR and FQNEAQ (reference sequence). Trimming took off 8 bases at V and 4 bases at J, with 17 bases between the two ends. This receptor was identified in a man in his forties or fifties who received an inactivated influenza vaccine. The chain recombines TRBV7-9 with TRBJ2-5; a weak D match, TRBD1 (6 bases). This specimen consisted of PBMCs from blood, obtained 35 to 45 days after vaccination. This CDR3 reads CASSRWAGVETQYF. In DNA, the CDR3 is TGTGCCAGCTCAAGATGGGCAGGGGTAGAGACCCAGTACTTC.